Below are 10 T cell receptor beta chains sequenced from a single sample in a study of T-cell reconstitution after alpha-beta-depleted transplantation in children. Preparation of the TCRbeta library involved a method that used unique molecular identifiers. TCRdb recomputed calls from the PCR reads with MiXCR, one row per CDR3 protein. The repertoire has over 550,000 distinct CDR3 sequences, over 9.5% of them found once; the top ten carry around 4%. This specimen was PBMCs from the stem cell graft donor, taken from the stem cell graft. These receptor sequences come from a human donor who donated a stem cell graft to a child with acute myeloid leukemia.

The rearrangement joins TRBV6-5 to TRBJ1-6; D gene uncertain. CDR3 length: 19 amino acids. Germline loops: CDR1 MNHEY, CDR2 SVGAGI. V lost 2 bases and J lost 0, with 17 bases in between. The CDR3 loop is CASSYASGPTSSYNSPLHF. The CDR3 nucleotides are TGTGCCAGCAGTTACGCCTCCGGGCCGACGAGCTCCTATAATTCACCCCTCCACTTT.

This clonotype was detected a few times. The rearrangement uses TRBV9 and TRBJ2-7; 11 nucleotides agree with TRBD2. CDR1 is SGDLS and CDR2 is YYNGEE in the germline V gene. V shed 3 bases, J shed 7 bases, and the junction held 9 bases outside the gene matches. The CDR3 has 15 residues. The CDR3 reads CASSGLAGGPGEQYF. For the CDR3, the DNA is TGTGCCAGCAGCGGGTTAGCGGGAGGGCCGGGGGAGCAGTACTTC.

This clonotype was picked up many times. The V and J genes are TRBV27 and TRBJ2-5; D ambiguous. V was shortened by 2 bases and J by 3 bases, with 10 bases between the two germline ends. The CDR3 consists of 14 residues. CDR1 is MNHEY and CDR2 is SMNVEV in the germline V gene (reference sequence). Written as DNA, the CDR3 is TGTGCCAGCAGTTTAAGGCGTACAGAAGAGACCCAGTACTTC. Translating gives CASSLRRTEETQYF.

The chain carries TRBV5-1 and TRBJ2-1; D call uncertain. This CDR3 has 14 residues. Trimming took 0 bases from V and 4 from J, leaving 8 bases between them. Germline loops: CDR1 SGHRS, CDR2 YFSETQ. The CDR3 DNA reads as TGCGCCAGCAGCTTGGATGGGCGGTACAATGAGCAGTTCTTC. Amino acid sequence: CASSLDGRYNEQFF.

This clonotype turned up a few times. CDR3 coding DNA: TGCGCCGCAACAAAAGGAGGGGAGGGCACAGATACGCAGTATTTT. This encodes CAATKGGEGTDTQYF. The V gene is TRBV5-1, the J gene TRBJ2-3; TRBD2 is a possible D gene (6 bases). CDR3 length: 15 residues. Germline V gene data show CDR1 as SGHRS and CDR2 as YFSETQ. V was cut by 10 bases and J by 1 base, with 19 bases left in between. The full variable domain, rest sourced from reference TRBV5-1 and TRBJ2-3, is KAGVTQTPRYLIKTRGQQVTLSCSPISGHRSVSWYQQTPGQGLQFLFEYFSETQRNKGNFPGRFSGRQFSNSRSEMNVSTLELGDSALYLCAATKGGEGTDTQYFGPGTRLTVL.

This clonotype was detected ten times or more. V is TRBV5-1 and J is TRBJ2-3; D unresolved. CDR3 length: 14 amino acids. V was trimmed by 3 bases and J by 0 bases, leaving 8 bases between them. The germline V gene encodes CDR1 SGHRS and CDR2 YFSETQ. DNA of the CDR3: TGCGCCAGCAGCTGGACGTCCAGCACAGATACGCAGTATTTT. Translated, it gives CASSWTSSTDTQYF. Combining the CDR3 with reference TRBV5-1 and TRBJ2-3 gives the whole variable domain KAGVTQTPRYLIKTRGQQVTLSCSPISGHRSVSWYQQTPGQGLQFLFEYFSETQRNKGNFPGRFSGRQFSNSRSEMNVSTLELGDSALYLCASSWTSSTDTQYFGPGTRLTVL.

The chain has TRBV6-5 and TRBJ2-5; possible D gene TRBD2, 6 bases. Trimming took off 0 bases at V and 2 bases at J, with 13 bases between the two ends. This CDR3 comprises 16 residues. Germline CDR1 reads MNHEY; CDR2 reads SVGAGI. CDR3 loop: CASSYSSGDGQETQYF. CDR3 nucleotide sequence: TGTGCCAGCAGTTACTCTTCGGGAGATGGGCAAGAGACCCAGTACTTC.

This clonotype appeared many times. CDR3: CSANSRLRLEQYF. The CDR3, as DNA: TGCAGTGCTAACTCGCGTTTAAGGCTCGAGCAGTACTTC. The chain couples TRBV20-1 to TRBJ2-7; no definite D call. The CDR3 extends over 13 amino acids. In germline, CDR1 is DFQATT, CDR2 SNEGSKA (reference sequence). Trimming left V 4 bases short and J 6 bases short, with 16 bases between.

This rearrangement joins TRBV28 to TRBJ1-2; 7 bases align to TRBD1. V was pared by 3 bases and J by 8 bases, with 3 bases of the junction left unmatched. Germline V gene sequence: CDR1 MDHEN, CDR2 SYDVKM. The length of the CDR3 is 12 residues. CDR3 region: CASSFPDRGYTF. CDR3 nucleotides: TGTGCCAGCAGTTTCCCGGACAGGGGCTACACCTTC.

This clonotype was found many times. This chain joins TRBV4-3 and TRBJ2-1; D might be TRBD2 (6 bases). This CDR3 comprises 17 residues. Germline V gene data show CDR1 as LGHNA and CDR2 as YSLEER. V lost 1 base, J lost 3 bases, and 16 bases lay in between. CDR3 amino acids: CASSQGPTGGVYNEQFF. CDR3 sequence (DNA): TGCGCCAGCAGCCAAGGACCCACTGGCGGGGTCTACAATGAGCAGTTCTTC.